The rows below give T cell receptor beta chains drawn from one sample of a study of blood T cells in healthy people across ages. TCRdb re-called the 5' RACE reads through MiXCR, storing one row per CDR3 protein. The table records about 1.4 million distinct CDR3 sequences, approximately 63% of them present only once. The sequenced sample was blood. The receptors were sampled from a man aged 18 to 35 in good health. CDR3s include the opening cysteine and the closing phenylalanine or tryptophan. A D gene is named only where the DNA matches it firmly. Size values are once, few and many counts, or a class for expanded clones, and some rows have none.

D	V	J	size	DNA	CDR3
TRBD1	TRBV6-2/TRBV6-3	TRBJ1-1	NA	TGTGCCAGCGGCCGGGACAGGGGGCGAATGGGTGAAGCTTTCTTT	CASGRDRGRMGEAFF
NA	TRBV11-2	TRBJ2-6	few	TGTGCCAGCAGAAAATTCGCTAGGTCTGGGGCCAACGTCCTGACTTTC	CASRKFARSGANVLTF
NA	TRBV6-2/TRBV6-3	TRBJ2-4	NA	TGTGCCAGCAGTTCGGACAGAGACTTAGCCAAAAACATTCAGTACTTC	CASSSDRDLAKNIQYF
NA	TRBV20-1	TRBJ2-1	NA	TGCAGTGCCCCAAAGGTGGTTTTAAATGAGCAGTTCTTC	CSAPKVVLNEQFF
NA	TRBV7-2	TRBJ1-1	NA	TGTGCCAGCAGCCGTAGACAGGCCTCGAACACTGAAGCTTTCTTT	CASSRRQASNTEAFF
NA	TRBV2	TRBJ2-3	NA	TGTGCCAGCAGGGAGGACTTAGGCTCGCTAGATACGCAGTATTTT	CASREDLGSLDTQYF
TRBD1	TRBV5-5	TRBJ1-6	NA	TGTGCCAGCAGCGACGGGACAGGCCCACCTAATTCACCCCTCCACTTT	CASSDGTGPPNSPLHF
NA	TRBV20-1	TRBJ1-6	NA	TGCAGTGCTAGAGACGAATTCGACAGGCCGGATTCACCCCTCCACTTT	CSARDEFDRPDSPLHF
NA	TRBV25-1	TRBJ2-7	few	TGTGCCAGCAGTGAATCTCAATACGAGCAGTACTTC	CASSESQYEQYF
NA	TRBV3-1	TRBJ2-5	NA	TGTGCCAGCAGCCAATCGAAAGAGACCCAGTACTTC	CASSQSKETQYF
TRBD2	TRBV29-1	TRBJ2-7	NA	TGCAGCGTCCGCAGCGGGGGAAGCGGTGAGCAGTACTTC	CSVRSGGSGEQYF